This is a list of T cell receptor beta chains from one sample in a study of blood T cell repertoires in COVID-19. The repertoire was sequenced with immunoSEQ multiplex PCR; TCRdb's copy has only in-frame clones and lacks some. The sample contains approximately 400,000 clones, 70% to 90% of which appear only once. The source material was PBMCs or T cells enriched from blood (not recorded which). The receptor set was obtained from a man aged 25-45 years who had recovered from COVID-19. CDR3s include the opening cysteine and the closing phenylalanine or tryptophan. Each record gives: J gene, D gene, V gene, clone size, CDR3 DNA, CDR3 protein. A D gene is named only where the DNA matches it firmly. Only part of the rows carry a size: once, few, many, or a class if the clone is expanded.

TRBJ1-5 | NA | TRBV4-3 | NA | TGCGCCAGCAGCCAAGCGGAGGGAGGTCAGCCCCAGCATTTT | CASSQAEGGQPQHF
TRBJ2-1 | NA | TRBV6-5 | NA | TGTGCCAGCAGTTACTCGTGGGGGGGCAGAAATAATGAGCAGTTCTTC | CASSYSWGGRNNEQFF
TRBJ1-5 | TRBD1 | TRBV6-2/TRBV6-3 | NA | TGTGCCAGCAGTTACTCCTTGACAGGGGCGCCTAGCAATCAGCCCCAGCATTTT | CASSYSLTGAPSNQPQHF
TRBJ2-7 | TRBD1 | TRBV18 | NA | TGTGCCAGCTCACCTGGGACAGGGGAATACGAGCAGTACTTC | CASSPGTGEYEQYF
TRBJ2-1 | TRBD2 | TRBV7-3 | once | TGTGCCAGCAGCTTACCCGCGGGGCTAGCGGGGGGCCATGAGCAGTTCTTC | CASSLPAGLAGGHEQFF
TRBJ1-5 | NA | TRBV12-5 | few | TGTGCTAGTGGCCCACAAGACTTTAATCAGCCCCAGCATTTT | CASGPQDFNQPQHF
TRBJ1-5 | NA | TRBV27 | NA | TGTGCCAGCGCAAAGGGGGGGCGCTTAAGCAATCAGCCCCAGCATTTT | CASAKGGRLSNQPQHF
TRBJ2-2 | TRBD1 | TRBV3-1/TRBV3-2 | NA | TGTGCCAGCAGCCAAAACAGGGGAAGAGGGGGCACCGGGGAGCTGTTTTTT | CASSQNRGRGGTGELFF
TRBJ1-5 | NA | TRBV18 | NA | TGTGCCAGCTCGCCTAACGGAGGCGGGGGACAGCCCCAGCATTTT | CASSPNGGGGQPQHF
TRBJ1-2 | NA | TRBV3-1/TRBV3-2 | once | TGTGCCAGCAGCCAAGAACAGGTCTATGGCTACACCTTC | CASSQEQVYGYTF
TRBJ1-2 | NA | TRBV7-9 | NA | TGTGCCAGCAGCCTCGACTTAACCTATGGCTACACCTTC | CASSLDLTYGYTF
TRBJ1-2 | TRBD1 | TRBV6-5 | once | TGTGCCAGCAGTTCGCACAGGGGCCATTACTATGGCTACACCTTC | CASSSHRGHYYGYTF
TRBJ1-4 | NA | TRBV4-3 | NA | TGCGCCAGCAGCCACGCAAGGGCGGGTAATGAAAAACTGTTTTTT | CASSHARAGNEKLFF
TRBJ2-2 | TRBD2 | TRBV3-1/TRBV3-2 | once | TGTGCCAGCAGCCAATACGGGGGGGGTCCCGGGGAGCTGTTTTTT | CASSQYGGGPGELFF
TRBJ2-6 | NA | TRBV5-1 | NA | TGCGCCAGCAGCTTGGGGGGGACTTCTGGGGCCAACGTCCTGACTTTC | CASSLGGTSGANVLTF
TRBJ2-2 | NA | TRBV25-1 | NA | TGTGCCAGCAGTGAAACACGGGCGGGCACCGGGGAGCTGTTTTTT | CASSETRAGTGELFF
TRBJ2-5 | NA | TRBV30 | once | TGTGCCTGGAGACCTCCCAGATCCTTGGAGACCCAGTACTTC | CAWRPPRSLETQYF
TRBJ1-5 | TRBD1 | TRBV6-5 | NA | TGTGCCAGCAGCTTGACAGGGGGAACCAATCAGCCCCAGCATTTT | CASSLTGGTNQPQHF
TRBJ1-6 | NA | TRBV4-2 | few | TGTGCCAGCAGCCCCCCCAGGGATAATTCACCCCTCCACTTT | CASSPPRDNSPLHF
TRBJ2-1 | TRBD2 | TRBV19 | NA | TGTGCCAGTAGACTAGCGAGGAGCTCCTACAATGAGCAGTTCTTC | CASRLARSSYNEQFF
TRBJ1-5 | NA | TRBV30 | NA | TGTGCCTGGAGCCTAACGGGTGGGCAGCCCCAGCATTTT | CAWSLTGGQPQHF
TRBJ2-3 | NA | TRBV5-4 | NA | TGTGCCAGCAGCTTGGACCCGAGCGGCAGCACAGATACGCAGTATTTT | CASSLDPSGSTDTQYF
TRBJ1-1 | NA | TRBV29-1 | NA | TGCAGCGTTGCGGGGTGGAGCACTGAAGCTTTCTTT | CSVAGWSTEAFF
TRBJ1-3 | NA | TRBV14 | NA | TGTGCCAGCAGCAGAACGGGGGTCTCTGGAAACACCATATATTTT | CASSRTGVSGNTIYF
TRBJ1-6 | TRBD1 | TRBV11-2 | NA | TGTGCCAGCAGCTTAGTGGGACAGTGGAATTCACCCCTCCACTTT | CASSLVGQWNSPLHF
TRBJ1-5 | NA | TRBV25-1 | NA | TGTGCCAGCAGTGAAGGGGGGAGCAATCAGCCCCAGCATTTT | CASSEGGSNQPQHF
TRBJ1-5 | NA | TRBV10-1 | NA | TGCGCCAGCAGTGAGGGGAGCGGTAATCAGCCCCAGCATTTT | CASSEGSGNQPQHF
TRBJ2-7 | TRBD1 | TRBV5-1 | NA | TGCGCCAGCAGCACGGGACAGGGACACTCCTACGAGCAGTACTTC | CASSTGQGHSYEQYF
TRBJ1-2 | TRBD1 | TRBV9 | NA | TGTGCCAGCAGCGTAGTAGGGACAGGGGTTAATGGCTACACCTTC | CASSVVGTGVNGYTF
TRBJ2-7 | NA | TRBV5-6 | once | TGTGCCAGCAGCTTAATTGGCCGACAGGCTCACGAGCAGTACTTC | CASSLIGRQAHEQYF
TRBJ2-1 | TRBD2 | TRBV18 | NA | TGTGCCAGCTCACCGTCGGGGGGGCCTTACAATGAGCAGTTCTTC | CASSPSGGPYNEQFF
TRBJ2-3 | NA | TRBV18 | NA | TGTGCCAGCACCCTTGGACACAGCCCCACAGATACGCAGTATTTT | CASTLGHSPTDTQYF
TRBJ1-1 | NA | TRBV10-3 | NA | TGTGCCACCAGAGACATGAACACTGAAGCTTTCTTT | CATRDMNTEAFF
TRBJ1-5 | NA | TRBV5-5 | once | TGTGCCAGCAGCTTGACGTCAGTCAATCAGCCCCAGCATTTT | CASSLTSVNQPQHF
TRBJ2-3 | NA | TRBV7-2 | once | TGTGCCAGCACCCTGGCGGGTGGAGATACGCAGTATTTT | CASTLAGGDTQYF
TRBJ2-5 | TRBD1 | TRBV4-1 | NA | TGCGCCAGCAGCCATGTAAGGGGGCTCCAAGAGACCCAATACTTC | CASSHVRGLQETQYF
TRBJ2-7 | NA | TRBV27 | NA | TGTGCCAGCAGTTTGGTTAGGACAGTTCCCGGCTACGAGCAGTACTTC | CASSLVRTVPGYEQYF
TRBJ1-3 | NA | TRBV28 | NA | TGTGCCAGCAGTTTAGGGGACTTCTCTGGAAACACCATATATTTT | CASSLGDFSGNTIYF
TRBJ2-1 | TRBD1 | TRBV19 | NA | TGTGCCAGCGCCCCCCGGGACAGGTTATACAATGAGCAGTTCTTC | CASAPRDRLYNEQFF
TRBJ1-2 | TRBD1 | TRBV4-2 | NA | TGTGCCAGCAGCCAAGGGGGGACAGGGGGGCCTATGGCCGGCTACACCTTC | CASSQGGTGGPMAGYTF
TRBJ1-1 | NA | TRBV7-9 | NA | TGTGCCAGCAGCTTAGGGAGGGCCTATTCAGAAGCTTTCTTT | CASSLGRAYSEAFF
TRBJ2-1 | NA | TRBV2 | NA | TGTGCCAGCACTTCGTACAATGAGCAGTTCTTC | CASTSYNEQFF
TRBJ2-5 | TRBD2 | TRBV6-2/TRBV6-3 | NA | TGTGCCAGCAGTTATAGCGGGTCGACACCGAGGGCCACAGAGACCCAGTACTTC | CASSYSGSTPRATETQYF
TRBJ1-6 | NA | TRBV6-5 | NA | TGTGCCAGCAGTTACAGCCCGGGTATCTATAATTCACCCCTCCACTTT | CASSYSPGIYNSPLHF
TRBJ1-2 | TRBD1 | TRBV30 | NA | TGTGCCTGGAGTCGACAGGGGAACTATGGCTACACCTTC | CAWSRQGNYGYTF
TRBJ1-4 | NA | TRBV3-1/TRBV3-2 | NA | TGTGCCAGCAACTCCCGGGAGGGCAATGAAAAACTGTTTTTT | CASNSREGNEKLFF
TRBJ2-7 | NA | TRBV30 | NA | TGTGCCTGGAGTCTGGGGCGCTACGAGCAGTACTTC | CAWSLGRYEQYF
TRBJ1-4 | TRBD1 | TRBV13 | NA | TGTGCCAGCAGCTTAATGGGGGCACAGGGGGAAAAACTGTTTTTT | CASSLMGAQGEKLFF
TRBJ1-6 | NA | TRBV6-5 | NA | TGTGCCAGCAGTCGGAGCTCCTATAATTCACCCCTCCACTTT | CASSRSSYNSPLHF
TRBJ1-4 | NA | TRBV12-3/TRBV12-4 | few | TGTGCCAGCTTAAAAGACTTTGGGGAAAAACTGTTTTTT | CASLKDFGEKLFF
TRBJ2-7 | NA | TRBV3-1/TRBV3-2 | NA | TGTGCCAGCAGCCAAGCCTCAACAGCCACCTACGAGCAGTACTTC | CASSQASTATYEQYF
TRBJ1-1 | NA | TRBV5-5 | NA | TGTGCCAGCAGCTTGGCGGGTGAGGATACGAACACTGAAGCTTTCTTT | CASSLAGEDTNTEAFF